Listed below are T cell receptor beta chains from one sample, sequenced in a study of blood T cell repertoires in COVID-19. Some clones are missing from TCRdb's copy, which holds only in-frame ones; the method was immunoSEQ multiplex PCR. The sample lists approximately 130,000 clones, 60% to 85% occurring once. Sequencing used peripheral blood. The receptor source for this set is a man older than 75 with acute or convalescent COVID-19. The CDR3 runs from the conserved cysteine through the conserved F or W. The D gene is left open where the match is weak. The listing skips clone size in some rows; elsewhere it reads once, few, many or a size class.

cdr3_aa cdr3_nt clone_size d_call j_call v_call
CASSVTGGELYEQYF TGTGCCAGCAGTGTAACAGGGGGCGAACTTTACGAGCAGTACTTC - TRBD1 TRBJ2-7 TRBV25-1
CASRETGGSWNTGELFF TGTGCCAGCCGAGAGACAGGGGGTTCTTGGAACACCGGGGAGCTGTTTTTT - TRBD1 TRBJ2-2 TRBV2
CASSYGLAVNTGELFF TGTGCCAGCAGTTATGGACTAGCGGTCAACACCGGGGAGCTGTTTTTT - TRBD2 TRBJ2-2 TRBV6-5
CASNLGMRAGELFF TGTGCCAGTAATTTGGGGATGAGGGCCGGGGAGCTGTTTTTT - - TRBJ2-2 TRBV19
CASSRTLDRYNEQFF TGTGCCAGCAGCCGGACGCTAGACAGGTACAATGAGCAGTTCTTC - - TRBJ2-1 TRBV27
CASTPPDTDTQYF TGTGCCAGCACCCCCCCAGACACAGATACGCAGTATTTT - - TRBJ2-3 TRBV7-9
CASSQLDSSNGYTF TGTGCCAGCAGCCAACTTGACAGCTCGAACGGCTACACCTTC - - TRBJ1-2 TRBV3-1/TRBV3-2
CASSLDLRPYGYTF TGTGCCAGCAGCTTGGACTTACGGCCATATGGCTACACCTTC few - TRBJ1-2 TRBV11-2
CASRPGLAGGETQYF TGTGCCAGCAGACCCGGACTAGCGGGGGGGGAGACCCAGTACTTC many TRBD2 TRBJ2-5 TRBV7-2
CASSLLGTGLDEQYF TGTGCCAGCAGCCTTCTTGGGACAGGGTTGGACGAGCAGTACTTC - TRBD1 TRBJ2-7 TRBV14
CATSRDTRTLGNTIYF TGTGCCACCAGCAGAGATACCCGCACTTTGGGAAACACCATATATTTT few - TRBJ1-3 TRBV15
CASSDLILRDSNTEAFF TGTGCCAGCAGTGACCTAATTTTACGGGATTCGAACACTGAAGCTTTCTTT - - TRBJ1-1 TRBV28
CASSLDRKNIQYF TGTGCCAGCAGCTTAGACAGGAAAAACATTCAGTACTTC - - TRBJ2-4 TRBV7-9